Listed below are T cell receptor beta chains from one sample, sequenced in a study of early T cells in non-severe SARS-CoV-2 infection. TCRdb re-called the 5' RACE reads through MiXCR, storing one row per CDR3 protein. Of roughly 40,000 distinct CDR3 sequences listed, about 6% are singletons. Sequencing was carried out using whole blood. Every receptor here comes from an adult who was a healthcare worker with PCR-confirmed SARS-CoV-2 infection or an uninfected control (not recorded which). The CDR3 runs from the conserved cysteine through the conserved F or W. D genes are given only for firm matches. Expanded clones get a size class; other rows say once, few or many, or leave the size out.

TRBV12-3/TRBV12-4	few	TRBJ1-2	TRBD1	TGTGCCAGCAGACCAACAGGGGCCGCTAACTATGGCTACACCTTC	CASRPTGAANYGYTF
TRBV10-1	many	TRBJ2-6	-	TGCGCCAGGGGGACGGCAAACTCTGGGGCCAACGTCCTGACTTTC	CARGTANSGANVLTF
TRBV28	-	TRBJ1-6	TRBD1	TGTGCCAGCACCTCCTCCGACAGGGGGGATTCACCCCTCCACTTT	CASTSSDRGDSPLHF
TRBV5-6	many	TRBJ2-5	TRBD2	TGTGCCAGCAGCTTGGGGGCGGGAGTGGCCCAAGAGACCCAGTACTTC	CASSLGAGVAQETQYF
TRBV6-5	-	TRBJ2-7	-	TGTGCCAGCAGTTCGACAAGGGCCTACGAGCAGTACTTC	CASSSTRAYEQYF
TRBV7-9	many	TRBJ1-4	-	TGTGCCAGCAGCTTATCACCGGGCCCGAATGAAAAACTGTTTTTT	CASSLSPGPNEKLFF
TRBV11-2	many	TRBJ2-7	TRBD2	TGTGCCAGCAGCTCTAGGGGAGGGCCCTACGAGCAGTACTTC	CASSSRGGPYEQYF
TRBV7-6	many	TRBJ1-2	TRBD1	TGTGCCAGCAGCTTAGGGACAGGCAACTATGGCTACACCTTC	CASSLGTGNYGYTF
TRBV7-3	many	TRBJ2-3	TRBD2	TGTGCCAGCAGCTCAACCGGGACTAGCAAGTATTTT	CASSSTGTSKYF
TRBV24-1	many	TRBJ2-1	-	TGTGCCACCAGTGATTTGAGGGGCCGGGCCAATGAGCAGTTCTTC	CATSDLRGRANEQFF
TRBV7-8	many	TRBJ2-2	TRBD2	TGTGCCAGCAGCTTATTCCCCCCTAGCGGGAGTGTCGGGGAGCTGTTTTTT	CASSLFPPSGSVGELFF
TRBV27	many	TRBJ2-7	-	TGTGCCAGCAGTTTATCAGCGGGCTACGAGCAGTACTTC	CASSLSAGYEQYF
TRBV3-1	many	TRBJ2-3	-	TGTGCCAGCAGCCAAAATACCGGAGATACGCAGTATTTT	CASSQNTGDTQYF
TRBV6-5	many	TRBJ1-1	-	TGTGCCAGCATGAGAGGGCGGACTGAAGCTTTCTTT	CASMRGRTEAFF
TRBV19	many	TRBJ2-1	-	TGTGCCAGTAGTATCCTCGCGGGAATGTACAATGAGCAGTTCTTC	CASSILAGMYNEQFF
TRBV11-2	medium-sized	TRBJ1-6	-	TGTGCCAGCAGCCAAGTACAGGAATCACCCCTCCACTTT	CASSQVQESPLHF
TRBV28	many	TRBJ2-7	-	TGTGCCAGCAGTTCCGCGGGGACAGATTACTACGAGCAGTACTTC	CASSSAGTDYYEQYF
TRBV29-1	few	TRBJ1-1	-	TGCAGCGCTGGTCCTGGGAACACTGAAGCTTTCTTT	CSAGPGNTEAFF
TRBV11-2	few	TRBJ2-7	-	TGTGCCACCCAAAGGAGCTCCTACGAGCAGTACTTC	CATQRSSYEQYF
TRBV30	many	TRBJ1-4	-	TGTGCCTGGAGTTCAGGGAGCCGGGTCGAAAAACTGTTTTTT	CAWSSGSRVEKLFF
TRBV20-1	many	TRBJ1-1	-	TGCAGTGCTAGAGATCTTTCTGGACAGTCGAACACTGAAGCTTTCTTT	CSARDLSGQSNTEAFF
TRBV25-1	many	TRBJ1-2	-	TGTGCCAGCAGTGAAACGGGACTGGGCTATGGCTACACCTTC	CASSETGLGYGYTF
TRBV7-3	-	TRBJ2-5	-	TGTGCCAGCAGCTTAAAGGCGCTACCCGGGACCCAGTACTTC	CASSLKALPGTQYF
TRBV4-1	many	TRBJ1-4	-	TGCGCCAGCAGCCAAGCCCCCAGGAGGAGCGGTGATGAAAAACTGTTTTTT	CASSQAPRRSGDEKLFF
TRBV27	many	TRBJ2-1	-	TGTGCCAGCAGTCAGACGGGCAATGAGCAGTTCTTC	CASSQTGNEQFF
TRBV7-6	many	TRBJ2-4	-	TGTGCCAGCAGCTTAGGAGGGGGGACCATTCAGTACTTC	CASSLGGGTIQYF
TRBV7-9	many	TRBJ1-1	-	TGTGCCAGCAGCTTAGGTAATCCGAACACTGAAGCTTTCTTT	CASSLGNPNTEAFF
TRBV11-2	many	TRBJ2-7	TRBD1	TGTGCCAGCAGCCAGAGTGACAGGGGGCCCTACGAGCAGTACTTC	CASSQSDRGPYEQYF
TRBV6-5	many	TRBJ2-5	-	TGTGCCAGCAGTCGAGCAGGGGTAATCCAAGAGACCCAGTACTTC	CASSRAGVIQETQYF
TRBV7-9	-	TRBJ1-1	-	TGTGCCAGCACCCTACTCAGCACTGAAGCTTTCTTT	CASTLLSTEAFF
TRBV29-1	many	TRBJ2-1	TRBD1	TGCAGCGTTGCGAAGGGGCTCGACAGGGTGGGACATGAGCAGTTCTTC	CSVAKGLDRVGHEQFF
TRBV20-1	many	TRBJ1-2	-	TGCAGCCCCCTAGCTATTTTTGGCTACACCTTC	CSPLAIFGYTF
TRBV3-1	many	TRBJ2-2	-	TGTGCCAGCAGCCAAGAAGATGTGGCCGGGGAGCTGTTTTTT	CASSQEDVAGELFF
TRBV12-3/TRBV12-4	many	TRBJ1-3	-	TGTGCCAGCAGGACAGACGAACTGGGAAACACCATATATTTT	CASRTDELGNTIYF
TRBV12-3/TRBV12-4	many	TRBJ2-7	TRBD2	TGTGCCAGCAGCCCCAGAGCGGGAGCGGCCTCTGGGCAGTACTTC	CASSPRAGAASGQYF
TRBV14	many	TRBJ2-7	TRBD2	TGTGCCAGCAGCCAAGTGGGGACTAGAGGGTACGAGCAGTACTTC	CASSQVGTRGYEQYF
TRBV4-1	many	TRBJ1-2	-	TGCGCCAGCAGCCTTTCGGTCGCCCGGGGGCTTTTATATGGCTACACCTTC	CASSLSVARGLLYGYTF
TRBV24-1	few	TRBJ2-3	TRBD1	TGTGCCACCAGTGCGACAGGGATATCGGATACGCAGTATTTT	CATSATGISDTQYF
TRBV7-2	many	TRBJ2-1	TRBD2	TGTGCCAGCAGCTTAGGGGTGGCGGGAGGGCGTAATGAGCAGTTCTTC	CASSLGVAGGRNEQFF
TRBV10-2	many	TRBJ2-5	TRBD2	TGCGCCAGCAGTGAACACCCTCATCTAGCGGGACGGGAGGAGACCCAGTACTTC	CASSEHPHLAGREETQYF
TRBV2	many	TRBJ1-5	-	TGTGCCAGCAGTGAATCTACCGGCAATCAGCCCCAGCATTTT	CASSESTGNQPQHF
TRBV12-3/TRBV12-4	-	TRBJ1-1	-	TGTGCCAGCAGTTCTCACTCAACAGGGCGGACTGAAGCTTTCTTT	CASSSHSTGRTEAFF
TRBV29-1	-	TRBJ2-5	-	TGCAGCGTGGTAGGACCGACGGACGGGGAGACCCAGTACTTC	CSVVGPTDGETQYF
TRBV2	-	TRBJ2-7	TRBD2	TGTGCCACCGGACTAGCGGGTTCCTACGAGCAGTACTTC	CATGLAGSYEQYF
TRBV7-9	few	TRBJ1-1	-	TGTGCCAGCAGCTTAGCGGGGAAACAGGCCGAAGCTTTCTTT	CASSLAGKQAEAFF
TRBV20-1	many	TRBJ1-2	-	TGCAGTGCTAGCGCCCAGGGCAGGGCAAACTATGGCTACACCTTC	CSASAQGRANYGYTF
TRBV18	many	TRBJ2-2	TRBD2	TGTGCCAGCTCACCCCTAGCGGAAACCGGGGAGCTGTTTTTT	CASSPLAETGELFF